This is a list of T cell receptor beta chains from one sample in a study of cytomegalovirus exposure and HLA in healthy donors. Using immunoSEQ multiplex PCR, the repertoire was profiled, and TCRdb retains in-frame clones only, with some absent. Among 93,000 or so clones listed, roughly 70% were seen once. The sequenced material came from PBMCs. These receptors all come from a woman between 45 and 65 years old in good health and CMV-seronegative. The CDR3 runs from the conserved cysteine through the conserved F or W. Fields, in order: J gene, D gene, clone size, V gene, CDR3 DNA, CDR3 protein. The D gene is left open where the match is weak. Expanded clones are given a class, and other clones once, few, many or no size at all.

TRBJ1-5	TRBD1	NA	TRBV10-3	TGTGCCATCAGTGAAAGGGGGCCCGATCAGCCCCAGCATTTT	CAISERGPDQPQHF
TRBJ2-2	NA	NA	TRBV4-2	TGTGCCAGCAGCCGTGGGGACATTAACACCGGGGAGCTGTTTTTT	CASSRGDINTGELFF
TRBJ2-1	TRBD1	NA	TRBV5-1	TGCGCCAGCAGCTTGATGGTTTCAGGGGGCCAAAATGAGCAGTTCTTC	CASSLMVSGGQNEQFF
TRBJ1-2	TRBD1	NA	TRBV6-1	TGTGCCAGCAAACCGGGACAGGGGAGCTATGGCTACACCTTC	CASKPGQGSYGYTF
TRBJ2-5	NA	NA	TRBV7-7	TGTGCCAGCAGTCTTAGGGGGGGGGCCAAAGAGACCCAGTACTTC	CASSLRGGAKETQYF
TRBJ1-2	NA	NA	TRBV7-9	TGTGCCAGCAGCTTAGTTCTAGCCGGGGGCTACACCTTC	CASSLVLAGGYTF
TRBJ2-1	TRBD2	once	TRBV2	TGTGCCAGCAAAAGCGGGGTGTACAATGAGCAGTTCTTC	CASKSGVYNEQFF
TRBJ2-3	TRBD1	NA	TRBV7-9	TGTGCCAGCAACTCCGGGACAGCTAGCACAGATACGCAGTATTTT	CASNSGTASTDTQYF
TRBJ2-5	TRBD2	few	TRBV28	TGTGCCAGCAGTCCCCCTGGGAGGGGTTTTCGAGAGACCCAGTACTTC	CASSPPGRGFRETQYF
TRBJ1-2	NA	NA	TRBV15	TGTGCCACCAGCAGAGAACTGAGTAGCCGAGATGGCTACACCTTC	CATSRELSSRDGYTF
TRBJ2-2	NA	NA	TRBV5-3	TGTGCCAGAAGCTTGAGTGGGTCAAGAGGTTTGGGGCAGGGGAAGCCCGGGGAGCTGTTTTTT	CARSLSGSRGLGQGKPGELFF
TRBJ2-7	TRBD1	NA	TRBV6-4	TGTGCCAGCAGCCTACCCCGGGACAGGCGATCCTACGAGCAGTACTTC	CASSLPRDRRSYEQYF
TRBJ2-7	TRBD2	NA	TRBV29-1	TGCAGCGTTGATCCGGGACTAGGGTTGGAGCAGTACTTC	CSVDPGLGLEQYF
TRBJ1-4	NA	once	TRBV19	TGTGCCAGTAGTAGTTCAGCAACTAATGAAAAACTGTTTTTT	CASSSSATNEKLFF
TRBJ1-2	NA	NA	TRBV6-5	TGTGCCAGCAGCCCCGGGGAGGGTGGCTACACCTTC	CASSPGEGGYTF